What follows is one TCR beta chain and its context. Its antigen is unknown. This sample is drawn from a study of OX40 agonist ivuxolimab in advanced cancers. TCRdb keeps only in-frame clones here, not all; method: immunoSEQ multiplex PCR. The sample gives about 80,000 clones, 94% of which show up once; around 10% is in the top ten. Study outcomes and limitations: CD4+ and CD8+ T cells in blood underwent clonal expansion by week 6 at 0.1 to 3.0 mg/kg.

The specimen was CD4+ or CD8+ T cells sorted from blood, collected in a trial of the OX40 agonist ivuxolimab. This TCR was sampled from an adult with an advanced solid tumor such as melanoma, head and neck, liver or kidney cancer.

CDR3: CASSFRQSGANVLTF. In DNA form, the CDR3 reads TGTGCCAGCAGTTTTCGTCAGTCTGGGGCCAACGTCCTGACTTTC. The chain couples TRBV28 to TRBJ2-6; D is uncertain. The CDR3 has 15 amino acids. V was shortened by 3 bases and J by 1 base, with 7 bases between the two germline ends. CDR1 and CDR2 (germline): MDHEN, SYDVKM.